The 7 T cell receptor beta chains presented below share a single source sample, sequenced in a study of human T cells and chemical hapten exposure (dated by TCRdb to about 2021). Interpreted using the paper, the time point label stands for: pre-sensitization, week 0. The treatment or condition label of this sample denotes: therapeutic diphenylcyclopropenone sensitization with weekly scalp DPC. The library was made by RACE. Sequencing used a NextSeq 500. In-frame beta chains were kept once TCRdb had trimmed the public reads at Q25 with fastp and called clones with MiXCR. CDR3 protein sequences are deduplicated, and each keeps its most common genes and DNA. The sample profile shows 300,000 to 400,000 distinct CDR3 sequences; 5% to 6.5% of them were found once. Clones ranked in the top ten supply around 2.6% of the sample. The source material was whole blood, sampled in connection with sensitization to the hapten diphenylcyclopropenone (DPC). Receptors originate from a woman between 50 and 59 years old with alopecia areata. Some clones in this sample may be carry-over from other donors' samples.

The chain links TRBV10-2 to TRBJ1-3; 7 positions agree with TRBD1. With V trimmed by 6 bases and J by 3 bases, 8 bases remained unmatched. The CDR3 covers 15 residues. CDR1 and CDR2 (germline): WSHSY, SAAADI. Here the CDR3 reads CASSPGTAGGNTIYF. Written as DNA, the CDR3 is TGCGCCAGCAGCCCCGGGACAGCCGGTGGAAACACCATATATTTT.

This clonotype was counted only a few times. This chain connects TRBV20-1 to TRBJ2-3; 8 bases line up with TRBD2. Trimming cost V 0 bases and J 2 bases; bases outside gene matches: 16. Per the germline V gene, CDR1 is DFQATT and CDR2 is SNEGSKA (reference sequence). The CDR3 totals 19 residues. CDR3 coding DNA: TGCAGTGCTAGAGACGGACCAATAGCGGGGCACCCCTACACAGATACGCAGTATTTT. Encoded protein: CSARDGPIAGHPYTDTQYF.

This clonotype was detected many times. This rearrangement joins TRBV29-1 to TRBJ2-3; D gene ambiguous. Germline V gene sequence: CDR1 SQVTM, CDR2 ANQGSEA. The CDR3 consists of 12 residues. V was pared by 0 bases and J by 6 bases, with 7 bases between. As DNA, the CDR3 is TGCAGCGTTGAAGATGTCGGGGATACGCAGTATTTT. Its translation: CSVEDVGDTQYF.

This clonotype was seen many times. The V gene is TRBV28, the J gene TRBJ1-5; tentative D call: TRBD1 (5 bases). Germline assignment: CDR1 MDHEN and CDR2 SYDVKM. The CDR3 runs to 17 residues. V was cut by 2 bases and J by 3 bases, with 17 bases left in between. In DNA, the CDR3 is TGTGCCAGCAGTTTAGCCCGTGACAGAAGCCTCAATCAGCCCCAGCATTTT. Amino acid sequence: CASSLARDRSLNQPQHF.

This clonotype was found a few times. The V call is TRBV3-1, the J call TRBJ2-2, with D hard to call. Trimming took off 7 bases at V and 5 bases at J, with 11 bases between the two ends. Germline V gives CDR1 LGHDT, CDR2 YNNKEL (reference sequence). CDR3 length: 13 amino acids. This CDR3 reads CASTFSWTGELFF. The CDR3 nucleotides are TGTGCCAGCACCTTTAGCTGGACCGGGGAGCTGTTTTTT. Variable domain in full (rest from reference TRBV3-1 and TRBJ2-2): DTAVSQTPKYLVTQMGNDKSIKCEQNLGHDTMYWYKQDSKKFLKIMFSYNNKELIINETVPNRFSPKSPDKAHLNLHINSLELGDSAVYFCASTFSWTGELFFGEGSRLTVL.

This clonotype was recorded many times. The chain employs TRBV4-1 and TRBJ2-1; tentatively, D is TRBD2 (5 bases). V shed 0 bases and J shed 4 bases, with 16 bases lying between them. The CDR3 covers 17 residues. Germline V gene lookup returns CDR1 MGHRA and CDR2 YSYEKL. CDR3 in DNA: TGCGCCAGCAGCCAAGATCGTCGCCTAGCCGAGTACAATGAGCAGTTCTTC. Amino acid sequence: CASSQDRRLAEYNEQFF.

This clonotype was picked up a small number of times. The chain is built from TRBV24-1 and TRBJ2-2; D is unresolved. Trimming left V 5 bases short and J 5 bases short, with 17 bases between. Germline-derived CDR1 and CDR2 are KGHDR and SFDVKD. The CDR3 spans 16 residues. The CDR3 sequence is CATSAAYEGRTGELFF. The DNA of the CDR3 is TGTGCCACCAGTGCCGCTTACGAAGGCCGGACCGGGGAGCTGTTTTTT.